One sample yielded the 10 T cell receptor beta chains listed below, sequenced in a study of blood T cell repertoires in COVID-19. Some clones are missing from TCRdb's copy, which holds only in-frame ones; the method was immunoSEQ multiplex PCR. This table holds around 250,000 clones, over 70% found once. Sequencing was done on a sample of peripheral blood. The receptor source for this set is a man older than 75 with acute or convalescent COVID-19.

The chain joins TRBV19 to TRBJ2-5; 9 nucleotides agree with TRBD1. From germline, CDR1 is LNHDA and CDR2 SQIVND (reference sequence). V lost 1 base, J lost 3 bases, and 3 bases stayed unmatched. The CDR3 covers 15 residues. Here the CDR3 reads CASSIVTGGKETQYF. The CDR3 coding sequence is TGTGCCAGTAGTATAGTGACAGGGGGAAAAGAGACCCAGTACTTC. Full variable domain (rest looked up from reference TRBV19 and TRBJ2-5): DGGITQSPKYLFRKEGQNVTLSCEQNLNHDAMYWYRQDPGQGLRLIYYSQIVNDFQKGDIAEGYSVSREKKESFPLTVTSAQKNPTAFYLCASSIVTGGKETQYFGPGTRLLVL.

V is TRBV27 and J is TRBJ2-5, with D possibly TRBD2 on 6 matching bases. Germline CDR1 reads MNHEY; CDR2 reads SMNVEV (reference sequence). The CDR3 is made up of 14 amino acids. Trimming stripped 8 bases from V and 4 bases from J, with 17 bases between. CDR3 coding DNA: TGTGCCAGCGGTAGCGGCCTCCCAGGAGAGACCCAGTACTTC. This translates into CASGSGLPGETQYF.

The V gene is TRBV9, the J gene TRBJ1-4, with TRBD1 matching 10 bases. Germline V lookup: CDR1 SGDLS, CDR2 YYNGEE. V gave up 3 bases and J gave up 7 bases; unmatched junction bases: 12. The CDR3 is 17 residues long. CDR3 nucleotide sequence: TGTGCCAGCAGCGCAGGGGACAGGGGAATAGTGGGTGAAAAACTGTTTTTT. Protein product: CASSAGDRGIVGEKLFF.

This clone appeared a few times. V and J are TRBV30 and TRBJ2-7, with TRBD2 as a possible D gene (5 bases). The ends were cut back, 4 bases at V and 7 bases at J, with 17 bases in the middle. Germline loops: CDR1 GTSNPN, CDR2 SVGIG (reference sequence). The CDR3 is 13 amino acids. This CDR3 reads CAWIPGRTGEQYF. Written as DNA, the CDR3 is TGTGCCTGGATCCCGGGGAGAACTGGGGAGCAGTACTTC.

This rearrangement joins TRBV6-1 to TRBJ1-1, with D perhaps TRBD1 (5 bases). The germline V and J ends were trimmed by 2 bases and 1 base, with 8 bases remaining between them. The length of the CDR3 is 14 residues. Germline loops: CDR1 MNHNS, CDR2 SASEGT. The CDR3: CASSESRGNTEAFF. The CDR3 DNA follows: TGTGCCAGCAGTGAAAGTAGGGGGAACACTGAAGCTTTCTTT.

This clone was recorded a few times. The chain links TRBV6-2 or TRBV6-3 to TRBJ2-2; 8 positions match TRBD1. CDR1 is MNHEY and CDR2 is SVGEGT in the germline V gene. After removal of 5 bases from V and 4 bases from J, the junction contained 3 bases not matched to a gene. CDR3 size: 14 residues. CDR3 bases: TGTGCCAGCAGTAGAGGGACAGGCACCGGGGAGCTGTTTTTT. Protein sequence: CASSRGTGTGELFF.

The CDR3 loop is CASRELQANTGELFF. The CDR3 nucleotides are TGTGCCAGCAGAGAGTTACAGGCGAACACCGGGGAGCTGTTTTTT. This chain uses TRBV6-5 with TRBJ2-2; D perhaps matches TRBD1 (5 bases). The CDR3 is 15 residues long. V lost 6 bases and J 0 bases, leaving 11 bases between the germline ends. The germline gives CDR1 MNHEY, CDR2 SVGAGI.

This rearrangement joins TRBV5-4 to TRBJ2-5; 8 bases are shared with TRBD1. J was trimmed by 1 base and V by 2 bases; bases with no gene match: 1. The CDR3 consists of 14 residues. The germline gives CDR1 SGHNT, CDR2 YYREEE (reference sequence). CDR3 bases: TGTGCCAGCAGCTTTACAGGGGGCCAAGAGACCCAGTACTTC. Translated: CASSFTGGQETQYF.

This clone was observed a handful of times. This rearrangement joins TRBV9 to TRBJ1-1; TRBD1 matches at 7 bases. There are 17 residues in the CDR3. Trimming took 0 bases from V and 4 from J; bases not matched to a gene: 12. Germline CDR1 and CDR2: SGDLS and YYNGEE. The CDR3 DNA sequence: TGTGCCAGCAGCGTAGGACAGTTACAGGGGTGGGGCACTGAAGCTTTCTTT. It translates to CASSVGQLQGWGTEAFF.

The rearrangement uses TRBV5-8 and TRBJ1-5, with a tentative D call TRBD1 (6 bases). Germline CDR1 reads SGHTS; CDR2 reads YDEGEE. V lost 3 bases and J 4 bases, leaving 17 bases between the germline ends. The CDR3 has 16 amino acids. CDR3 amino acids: CASSSLTGFPNQPQHF. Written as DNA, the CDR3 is TGTGCCAGCAGCTCCCTGACAGGATTTCCGAATCAGCCCCAGCATTTT.